One sample yielded the 8 T cell receptor beta chains listed below, sequenced in a study of shared clonotypes between healthy human individuals. Some clones are missing from TCRdb's copy, which holds only in-frame ones; the method was immunoSEQ multiplex PCR. The sample lists millions of clones, 90% to 95% occurring once. The sample consisted of naive CD4+ T cells sorted from blood. Subset reported: CD45RA+ positively selected. These receptors came from a man aged 18-30 years in good health.

The chain uses TRBV27 and TRBJ2-5; D not certain. The CDR3 covers 10 residues. V was cut by 10 bases and J by 9 bases, with 12 bases left in between. Germline CDR1 is MNHEY and CDR2 is SMNVEV (reference sequence). The CDR3 bases are TGTGCCACCCAAGAGAAGGCCCAGTACTTC. Amino acids: CATQEKAQYF.

The sample holds one count of this clone. The V call is TRBV18, the J call TRBJ2-2; 8 nucleotides match TRBD1. V trimming: 3 bases; J trimming: 0 bases; junction bases outside the gene matches: 3. From germline, CDR1 is KGHSH and CDR2 LQKENI. The CDR3 totals 16 residues. The CDR3 DNA reads TGTGCCAGCTCACCGAGGACAGGGCCGAACACCGGGGAGCTGTTTTTT. It translates to CASSPRTGPNTGELFF.

This sequence joins TRBV18 and TRBJ1-5, with 7 bases aligning to TRBD1. In germline, CDR1 is KGHSH, CDR2 LQKENI. With 2 bases clipped from V and 4 bases from J, the junction kept 5 bases outside the gene matches. CDR3 size: 15 residues. The CDR3 DNA reads as TGTGCCAGCTCACCATCGCGGGACAGTAATCAGCCCCAGCATTTT. Amino acid sequence: CASSPSRDSNQPQHF.

The chain carries TRBV4-1 and TRBJ2-7; D may be TRBD2 (6 bases). Trimming removed 7 bases at V and 5 bases at J, with 18 bases between. Germline values: CDR1 MGHRA, CDR2 YSYEKL. The CDR3 is 14 amino acids. In nucleotides, the CDR3 is TGCGCCAGCAACCCATTGGGCTGCGGGGACGAGCAGTACTTC. It specifies CASNPLGCGDEQYF.

CDR3 protein: CASSLVASGANTEAFF. CDR3 nucleotide sequence: TGTGCCAGCAGCTTAGTGGCGAGTGGGGCGAACACTGAAGCTTTCTTT. The chain recombines TRBV11-1 with TRBJ1-1, with a possible D match to TRBD1 (5 bases). The CDR3 has 16 amino acids. Per the germline V gene, CDR1 is SGHAT and CDR2 is FQDESV (reference sequence). Trimming stripped 1 base from V and 1 base from J, with 13 bases between.

This chain connects TRBV10-3 to TRBJ2-5; no firm D call. The germline V and J ends were trimmed by 5 bases and 2 bases, with 15 bases remaining between them. This CDR3 has 15 amino acids. The germline gives CDR1 ENHRY, CDR2 SYGVKD. CDR3 nucleotides: TGTGCCATCAGTTCCGGGCCCTTTCAACAAGAGACCCAGTACTTC. Residues: CAISSGPFQQETQYF.

The chain has TRBV21-1 and TRBJ2-2. TRBV21-1 is termed a pseudogene. The CDR3 runs 16 residues. DNA for the CDR3: TGTGCCAGCAGCTCTCTCCAGCCCCCGAACACCGGGGAGCTGTTTTTT. Translating it yields CASSSLQPPNTGELFF.

V is TRBV6-1 and J is TRBJ2-3; 8 nucleotides line up with TRBD2. The CDR3 spans 15 residues. V trimming: 4 bases; J trimming: 4 bases; junction bases outside the gene matches: 7. Germline V CDR1 and CDR2: MNHNS, SASEGT. CDR3 bases: TGTGCCAGCAGTGCGGGACTAGTCATCCCAGATACGCAGTATTTT. Translating it yields CASSAGLVIPDTQYF.